The T cell receptor (beta chain) described here comes from a study of shared T cell receptors in the human thymus. Produced via immunoSEQ multiplex PCR; TCRdb's table is partial and in-frame only. The data contain hundreds of thousands of clones, more than 75% of them singletons. CDR3 size: 14 residues. The data were also submitted as part of a second study, on human thymus T cells. That paper adds: Resections that were taken during corrective heart surgery supplied the thymus tissue.

Sequencing input: thymocytes. The chain uses TRBV21-1 and TRBJ1-2; no check of the table's D call, TRBD1, against the DNA was made. TRBV21-1 is termed a pseudogene. The clonotype was recovered from a boy younger than two with a congenital heart defect. CDR3 loop: CASSRTEGPYGYTF. The CDR3 coding sequence is TGTGCCAGCAGCCGGACAGAAGGACCCTATGGCTACACCTTC.